A single sample is the source of the 22 T cell receptor beta chains below, sequenced in a study of shared clonotypes between healthy human individuals (dated by TCRdb to between 2020 and 2021). The receptor library was made with the immunoSEQ multiplex PCR assay. Sourced from immuneACCESS, this table was stored by TCRdb with only in-frame sequences that have V and J called. A share of the clones is absent; for the studies checked, an unresolved V gene accounts for under half, and the remainder has no known explanation. This sample has a few million clones in its table, and around 95% of those were observed once. The ten most abundant clones make up roughly 0.13% of the sample. Sequenced: naive CD4+ T cells sorted from blood. Explained via the paper, the cell subset or site label denotes: CD45RA+ positively selected. These receptors were obtained from a man between 18 and 29 years old in good health.

V gene TRBV5-1 combines with J gene TRBJ2-5; D possibly corresponds to TRBD2 (5 bases). This CDR3 spans 14 amino acids. Germline V gene lookup returns CDR1 SGHRS and CDR2 YFSETQ. V dropped 3 bases and J dropped 5 bases, with 14 bases sitting between them. The DNA of the CDR3 is TGCGCCAGCAGCTACCACGTCCCGGGGGAGACCCAGTACTTC. It codes for CASSYHVPGETQYF.

In nucleotides, the CDR3 is TGTGCCAGCAGTTACTCGGCGACAGATCGTGGCACTGAAGCTTTCTTT. Translation gives CASSYSATDRGTEAFF. The V and J genes are TRBV6-5 and TRBJ1-1, with D possibly matching TRBD1 (5 bases). CDR1 is MNHEY, CDR2 SVGAGI, per germline. This CDR3 region has 16 residues. V lost 0 bases and J 4 bases, leaving 15 bases between the germline ends.

This clone was observed a handful of times. The chain has TRBV9 and TRBJ2-2; no clear D gene. CDR1 SGDLS and CDR2 YYNGEE come from the germline V gene. The CDR3 is 14 residues long. Deletions cut 0 bases from V and 3 bases from J, with 6 bases between. CDR3 residues: CASSVVGYTGELFF. For the CDR3, the DNA is TGTGCCAGCAGCGTAGTTGGGTACACCGGGGAGCTGTTTTTT.

V gene TRBV6-6 combines with J gene TRBJ1-3, with TRBD1 matching over 7 bases. With 0 bases clipped from V and 2 bases from J, the junction kept 4 bases outside the gene matches. CDR1 MNHNY and CDR2 SVGAGI come from the germline V gene (reference sequence). The CDR3 is made up of 16 amino acids. CDR3 in amino acids: CASSYSGRGTGNTIYF. The CDR3 region has the DNA TGTGCCAGCAGTTACTCGGGCAGGGGGACTGGAAACACCATATATTTT.

The chain couples TRBV10-3 to TRBJ2-5; 7 positions match TRBD2. CDR1 and CDR2 (germline): ENHRY, SYGVKD. V dropped 3 bases and J dropped 5; count of bases not matched to a gene: 6. CDR3 size: 14 residues. The CDR3: CAISDWTRGETQYF. The DNA of the CDR3 is TGTGCCATCAGTGACTGGACTAGAGGGGAGACCCAGTACTTC.

The genes are TRBV7-9 and TRBJ1-1, with D perhaps TRBD1 (6 bases). Between the trimmed V and J ends, which lost 6 bases and 11 bases, there was a span of 16 bases. The germline CDR1 and CDR2 sequences are SEHNR and FQNEAQ (reference sequence). The CDR3 is made up of 12 amino acids. Written as DNA, the CDR3 is TGTGCCAGCAGTCGTATAACAGGGTTGGCTTTCTTT. This codes for CASSRITGLAFF.

This clone was counted only a few times. The rearrangement uses TRBV6-5 and TRBJ1-5, with a weak D call TRBD1 (6 bases). Germline CDR1 and CDR2: MNHEY and SVGAGI. The CDR3 runs to 13 residues. With 3 bases removed from V and 7 bases from J, the gap between germline ends came to 10 bases. The chain's CDR3 is CASSYGTNQPQHF. CDR3 sequence (DNA): TGTGCCAGCAGTTATGGGACAAACCAGCCCCAGCATTTT.

The chain combines TRBV30 with TRBJ1-1, with 10 positions matching TRBD1. Germline V CDR1 and CDR2: GTSNPN, SVGIG (reference sequence). V lost 3 bases and J lost 5; bases outside the gene matches: 3. The CDR3 has 13 residues. CDR3 sequence reads: CAWRADRGTEAFF. The CDR3 region has the DNA TGTGCCTGGAGGGCGGACAGGGGGACTGAAGCTTTCTTT.

The chain is built from TRBV28 and TRBJ1-2; D may be TRBD1 (6 bases). CDR1 and CDR2 (germline): MDHEN, SYDVKM. V lost 5 bases, J lost 0 bases, and 16 bases lay in between. This CDR3 is 16 amino acids long. The DNA for the CDR3 is TGTGCCAGCAGTCCCTATACACAGGGACCTAACTATGGCTACACCTTC. The encoded protein is CASSPYTQGPNYGYTF.

The rearrangement joins TRBV9 to TRBJ1-6, with 7 bases identical to TRBD1. V dropped 0 bases and J dropped 0; count of bases not matched to a gene: 9. The CDR3 runs 19 residues. The germline CDR1 and CDR2 sequences are SGDLS and YYNGEE. Here the CDR3 reads CASSVDLGDSTSYNSPLHF. The CDR3 nucleotides read TGTGCCAGCAGCGTAGATCTTGGGGACAGTACCTCCTATAATTCACCCCTCCACTTT.

The chain uses TRBV6-5 and TRBJ1-2; maybe TRBD1 (6 bases). Germline values: CDR1 MNHEY, CDR2 SVGAGI. Trimming stripped 5 bases from V and 4 bases from J, with 17 bases between. This CDR3 is built from 15 residues. The CDR3 sequence is CASSKDSGVPYGYTF. In nucleotides, the CDR3 is TGTGCCAGCAGTAAAGATTCAGGGGTTCCCTATGGCTACACCTTC.

The CDR3 DNA sequence: TGTGCCAGCAGTTCGACAGGGGCCGCAACGTACTTC. Translating it yields CASSSTGAATYF. The chain links TRBV6-5 to TRBJ2-7, with 8 bases identical to TRBD1. Looked up from germline, CDR1 is MNHEY and CDR2 is SVGAGI. The CDR3 has 12 amino acids. The V and J ends lost 4 bases and 12 bases, in that order; junction bases with no gene match: 8.

This clone was seen a single time. V gene TRBV7-9 combines with J gene TRBJ2-7; D possibly corresponds to TRBD2 (5 bases). CDR1 is SEHNR, CDR2 FQNEAQ, per germline (reference sequence). V gave up 1 base and J gave up 6 bases, with 13 bases separating them. The length of the CDR3 is 14 residues. The CDR3 region is CASSLEGWGAEQYF. The CDR3 region has the DNA TGTGCCAGCAGCTTAGAGGGATGGGGAGCCGAGCAGTACTTC.

The rearrangement uses TRBV5-1 and TRBJ1-2, with TRBD1 matching 11 bases. The junction had 9 bases not matched to a gene; V was cut back by 3 bases and J by 8 bases. The CDR3 has 15 amino acids. Germline CDR1 SGHRS, CDR2 YFSETQ. The CDR3 DNA is TGCGCCAGCAGCTCAAGGACAGGGGGCGTAATAGGCTACACCTTC. It translates to CASSSRTGGVIGYTF. Supplemented by reference TRBV5-1 and TRBJ1-2, the full variable domain reads KAGVTQTPRYLIKTRGQQVTLSCSPISGHRSVSWYQQTPGQGLQFLFEYFSETQRNKGNFPGRFSGRQFSNSRSEMNVSTLELGDSALYLCASSSRTGGVIGYTFGSGTRLTVV.

This sequence joins TRBV4-1 and TRBJ1-1; D call uncertain. Germline V gene lookup returns CDR1 MGHRA and CDR2 YSYEKL. The CDR3 has 14 residues. V was cut by 1 base and J by 6 bases, with 12 bases left in between. The CDR3, as DNA: TGCGCCAGCAGCCAAGTTTTACAGCGCGCTGAAGCTTTCTTT. This gives the protein CASSQVLQRAEAFF.

The V gene is TRBV7-9, the J gene TRBJ1-3; no reliable D call. Trimming pared 2 bases from V and 7 bases from J, leaving 12 bases between. The germline CDR1 and CDR2 sequences are SEHNR and FQNEAQ (reference sequence). The CDR3 loop spans 14 amino acids. The CDR3 DNA reads TGTGCCAGCAGCTTATCGGGTTCGGTCAACACCATATATTTT. It specifies CASSLSGSVNTIYF. Variable domain in full (rest from reference TRBV7-9 and TRBJ1-3): DTGVSQNPRHKITKRGQNVTFRCDPISEHNRLYWYRQTLGQGPEFLTYFQNEAQLEKSRLLSDRFSAERPKGSFSTLEIQRTEQGDSAMYLCASSLSGSVNTIYFGEGSWLTVV.

This CDR3 is CASSQETEAGELFF. The CDR3 DNA reads as TGCGCCAGCAGCCAAGAGACGGAGGCCGGGGAGCTGTTTTTT. This rearrangement joins TRBV4-3 to TRBJ2-2; D perhaps matches TRBD2 (5 bases). The germline V and J ends were trimmed by 0 bases and 6 bases, with 8 bases remaining between them. The CDR3 runs to 14 residues. In germline, CDR1 is LGHNA, CDR2 YSLEER.

This chain connects TRBV28 to TRBJ1-2, with D hard to call. With 8 bases removed from V and 2 bases from J, the gap between germline ends came to 15 bases. CDR3 size: 14 residues. Per germline, CDR1 MDHEN and CDR2 SYDVKM. This CDR3 is CASVRSSLNYGYTF. DNA of the CDR3: TGTGCCAGCGTCCGCTCAAGCTTGAACTATGGCTACACCTTC.

The rearrangement joins TRBV2 to TRBJ2-3; TRBD1 aligns across 9 bases. The V segment lost 5 bases and the J segment 3 bases; nucleotides outside the gene matches: 9. Per the germline V gene, CDR1 is SNHLY and CDR2 is FYNNEI. This CDR3 comprises 16 residues. DNA for the CDR3: TGTGCCAGCAGTAGCCGTACAGGGGGCGGAACAGATACGCAGTATTTT. This translates into CASSSRTGGGTDTQYF.

V is TRBV7-2 and J is TRBJ2-5; the D is unclear. CDR3 size: 15 residues. Germline CDR1 SGHTA, CDR2 FQGNSA. V lost 0 bases and J 5 bases, leaving 13 bases between the germline ends. CDR3 coding DNA: TGTGCCAGCAGCTTAGCGTCTATAACTTCCGAGACCCAGTACTTC. It is translated as CASSLASITSETQYF.

This clone appeared a few times. No conserved phenylalanine or tryptophan is present at the end of the CDR3, so a read error is the likely explanation. It is unclear where the CDR3 begins or ends on the DNA, so no DNA is shown, and the CDR3 is as TCRdb lists it. This chain links TRBV6-1 with TRBJ2-7; the table's D call, TRBD1, has no DNA check behind it. Looked up from germline, CDR1 is MNHNS and CDR2 is SASEGT. The CDR3 sequence runs 12 residues, both termini included. CDR3 amino acids: CASSDPTTDTLL.

The rearrangement joins TRBV11-2 to TRBJ2-2; a weak D match, TRBD2 (5 bases). This CDR3 region has 14 residues. Germline lookup yields CDR1 SGHAT and CDR2 FQNNGV. V gave up 5 bases and J gave up 9 bases, with 16 bases separating them. CDR3 residues: CASSPRVDARELFF. CDR3 coding DNA: TGTGCCAGCAGCCCGCGGGTGGATGCGCGGGAGCTGTTTTTT.